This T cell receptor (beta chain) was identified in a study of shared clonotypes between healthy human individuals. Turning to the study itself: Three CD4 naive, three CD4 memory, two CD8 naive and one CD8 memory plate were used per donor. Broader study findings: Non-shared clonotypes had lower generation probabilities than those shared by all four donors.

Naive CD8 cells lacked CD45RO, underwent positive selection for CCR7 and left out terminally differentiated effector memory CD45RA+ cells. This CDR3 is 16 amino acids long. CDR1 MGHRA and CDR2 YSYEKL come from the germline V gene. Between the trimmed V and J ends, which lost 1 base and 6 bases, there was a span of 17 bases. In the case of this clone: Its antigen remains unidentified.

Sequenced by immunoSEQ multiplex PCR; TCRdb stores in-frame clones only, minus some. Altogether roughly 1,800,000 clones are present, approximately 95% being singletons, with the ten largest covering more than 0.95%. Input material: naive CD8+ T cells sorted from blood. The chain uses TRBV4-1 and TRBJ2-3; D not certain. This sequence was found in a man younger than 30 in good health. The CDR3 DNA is TGCGCCAGCAGCCAAGTACGGCAGTATCATGGGGATACGCAGTATTTT. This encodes CASSQVRQYHGDTQYF.